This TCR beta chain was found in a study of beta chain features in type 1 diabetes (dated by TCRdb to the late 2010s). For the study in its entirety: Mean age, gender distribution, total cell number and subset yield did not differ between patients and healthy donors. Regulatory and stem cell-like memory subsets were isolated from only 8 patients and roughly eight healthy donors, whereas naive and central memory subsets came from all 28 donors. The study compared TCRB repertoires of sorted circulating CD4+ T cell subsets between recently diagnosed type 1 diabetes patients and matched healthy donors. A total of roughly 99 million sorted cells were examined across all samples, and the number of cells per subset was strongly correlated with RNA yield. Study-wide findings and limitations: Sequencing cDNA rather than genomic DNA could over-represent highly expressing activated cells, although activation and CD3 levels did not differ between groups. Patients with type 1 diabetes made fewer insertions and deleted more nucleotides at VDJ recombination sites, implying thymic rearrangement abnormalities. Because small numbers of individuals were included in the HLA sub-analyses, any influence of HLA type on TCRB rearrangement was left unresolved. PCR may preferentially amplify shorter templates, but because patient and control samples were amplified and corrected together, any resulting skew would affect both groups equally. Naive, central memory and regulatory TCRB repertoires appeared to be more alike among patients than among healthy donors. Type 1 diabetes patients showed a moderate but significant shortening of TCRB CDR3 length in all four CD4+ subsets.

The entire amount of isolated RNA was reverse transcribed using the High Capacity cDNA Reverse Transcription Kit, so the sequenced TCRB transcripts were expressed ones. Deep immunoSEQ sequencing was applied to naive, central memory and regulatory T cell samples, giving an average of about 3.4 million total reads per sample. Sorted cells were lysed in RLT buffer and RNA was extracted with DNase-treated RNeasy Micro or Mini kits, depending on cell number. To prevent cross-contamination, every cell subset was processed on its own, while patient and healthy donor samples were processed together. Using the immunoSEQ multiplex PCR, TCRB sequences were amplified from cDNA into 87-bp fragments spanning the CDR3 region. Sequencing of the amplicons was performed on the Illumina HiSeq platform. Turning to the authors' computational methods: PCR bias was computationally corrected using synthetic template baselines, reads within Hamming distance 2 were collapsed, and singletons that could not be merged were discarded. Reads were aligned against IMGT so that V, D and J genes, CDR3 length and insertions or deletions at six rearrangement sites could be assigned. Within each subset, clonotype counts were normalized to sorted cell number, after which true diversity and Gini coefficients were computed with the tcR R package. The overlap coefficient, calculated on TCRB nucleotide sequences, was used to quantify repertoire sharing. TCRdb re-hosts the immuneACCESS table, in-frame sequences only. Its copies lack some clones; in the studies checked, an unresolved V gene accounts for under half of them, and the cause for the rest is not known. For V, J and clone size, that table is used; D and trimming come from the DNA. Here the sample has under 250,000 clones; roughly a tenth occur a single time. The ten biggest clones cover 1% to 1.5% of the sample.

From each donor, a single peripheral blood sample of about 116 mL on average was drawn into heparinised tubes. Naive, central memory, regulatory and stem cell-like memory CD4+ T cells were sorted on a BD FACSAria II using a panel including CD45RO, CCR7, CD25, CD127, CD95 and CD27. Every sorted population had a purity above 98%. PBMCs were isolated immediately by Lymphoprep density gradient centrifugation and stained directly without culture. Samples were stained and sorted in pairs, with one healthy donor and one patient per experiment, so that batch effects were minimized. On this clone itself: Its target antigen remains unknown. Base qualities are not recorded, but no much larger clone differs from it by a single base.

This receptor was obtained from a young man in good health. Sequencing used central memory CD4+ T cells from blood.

The nucleotide sequence reads TGTGCCAGCAGCCCACCCGGAAACACCATATATTTT. It translates to CASSPPGNTIYF. This chain is built from TRBV28 and TRBJ1-3, with no D gene named confidently. CDR1 MDHEN and CDR2 SYDVKM are derived from the germline V gene. V gives up 6 bases and J gives up 4 bases, and the segment between their germline ends measures 7 bases. CDR3 length: 12 amino acids, cysteine to phenylalanine. Kept here is only the CDR3 DNA, which spans 36 bases and is read in frame from base 1.